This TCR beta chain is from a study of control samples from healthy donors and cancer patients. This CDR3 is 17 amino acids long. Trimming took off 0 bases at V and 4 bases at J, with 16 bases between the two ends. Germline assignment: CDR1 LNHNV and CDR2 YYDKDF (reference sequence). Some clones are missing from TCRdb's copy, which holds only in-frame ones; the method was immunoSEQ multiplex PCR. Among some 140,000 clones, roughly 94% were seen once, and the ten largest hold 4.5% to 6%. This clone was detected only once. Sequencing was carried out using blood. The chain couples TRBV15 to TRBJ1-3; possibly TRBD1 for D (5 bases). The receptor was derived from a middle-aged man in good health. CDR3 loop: CATSRDLSRAAGNTIYF. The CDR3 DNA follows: TGTGCCACCAGCAGAGATCTGAGCAGGGCGGCGGGAAACACCATATATTTT.